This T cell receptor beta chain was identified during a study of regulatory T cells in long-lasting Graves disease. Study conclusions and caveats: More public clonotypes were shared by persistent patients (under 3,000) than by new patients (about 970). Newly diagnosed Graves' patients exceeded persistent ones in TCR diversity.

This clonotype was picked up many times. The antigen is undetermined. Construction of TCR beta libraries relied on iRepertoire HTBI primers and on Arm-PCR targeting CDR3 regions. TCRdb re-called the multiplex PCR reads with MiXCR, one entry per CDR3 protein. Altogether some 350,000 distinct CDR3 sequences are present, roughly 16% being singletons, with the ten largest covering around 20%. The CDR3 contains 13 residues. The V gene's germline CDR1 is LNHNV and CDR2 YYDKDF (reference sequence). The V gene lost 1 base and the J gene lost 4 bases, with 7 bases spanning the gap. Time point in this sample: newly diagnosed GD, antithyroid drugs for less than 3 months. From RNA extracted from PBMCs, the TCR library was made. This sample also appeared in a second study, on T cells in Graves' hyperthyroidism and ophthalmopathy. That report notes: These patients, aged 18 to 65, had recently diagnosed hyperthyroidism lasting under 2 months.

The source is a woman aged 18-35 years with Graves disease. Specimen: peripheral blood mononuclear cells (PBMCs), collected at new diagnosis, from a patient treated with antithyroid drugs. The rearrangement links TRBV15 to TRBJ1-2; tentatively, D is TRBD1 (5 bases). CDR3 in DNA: TGTGCCACCAGCAGAGGCCAGGGCTATGGCTACACCTTC. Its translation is CATSRGQGYGYTF. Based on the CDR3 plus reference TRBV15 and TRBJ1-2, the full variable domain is DAMVIQNPRYQVTQFGKPVTLSCSQTLNHNVMYWYQQKSSQAPKLLFHYYDKDFNNEADTPDNFQSRRPNTSFCFLDIRSPGLGDTAMYLCATSRGQGYGYTFGSGTRLTVV.